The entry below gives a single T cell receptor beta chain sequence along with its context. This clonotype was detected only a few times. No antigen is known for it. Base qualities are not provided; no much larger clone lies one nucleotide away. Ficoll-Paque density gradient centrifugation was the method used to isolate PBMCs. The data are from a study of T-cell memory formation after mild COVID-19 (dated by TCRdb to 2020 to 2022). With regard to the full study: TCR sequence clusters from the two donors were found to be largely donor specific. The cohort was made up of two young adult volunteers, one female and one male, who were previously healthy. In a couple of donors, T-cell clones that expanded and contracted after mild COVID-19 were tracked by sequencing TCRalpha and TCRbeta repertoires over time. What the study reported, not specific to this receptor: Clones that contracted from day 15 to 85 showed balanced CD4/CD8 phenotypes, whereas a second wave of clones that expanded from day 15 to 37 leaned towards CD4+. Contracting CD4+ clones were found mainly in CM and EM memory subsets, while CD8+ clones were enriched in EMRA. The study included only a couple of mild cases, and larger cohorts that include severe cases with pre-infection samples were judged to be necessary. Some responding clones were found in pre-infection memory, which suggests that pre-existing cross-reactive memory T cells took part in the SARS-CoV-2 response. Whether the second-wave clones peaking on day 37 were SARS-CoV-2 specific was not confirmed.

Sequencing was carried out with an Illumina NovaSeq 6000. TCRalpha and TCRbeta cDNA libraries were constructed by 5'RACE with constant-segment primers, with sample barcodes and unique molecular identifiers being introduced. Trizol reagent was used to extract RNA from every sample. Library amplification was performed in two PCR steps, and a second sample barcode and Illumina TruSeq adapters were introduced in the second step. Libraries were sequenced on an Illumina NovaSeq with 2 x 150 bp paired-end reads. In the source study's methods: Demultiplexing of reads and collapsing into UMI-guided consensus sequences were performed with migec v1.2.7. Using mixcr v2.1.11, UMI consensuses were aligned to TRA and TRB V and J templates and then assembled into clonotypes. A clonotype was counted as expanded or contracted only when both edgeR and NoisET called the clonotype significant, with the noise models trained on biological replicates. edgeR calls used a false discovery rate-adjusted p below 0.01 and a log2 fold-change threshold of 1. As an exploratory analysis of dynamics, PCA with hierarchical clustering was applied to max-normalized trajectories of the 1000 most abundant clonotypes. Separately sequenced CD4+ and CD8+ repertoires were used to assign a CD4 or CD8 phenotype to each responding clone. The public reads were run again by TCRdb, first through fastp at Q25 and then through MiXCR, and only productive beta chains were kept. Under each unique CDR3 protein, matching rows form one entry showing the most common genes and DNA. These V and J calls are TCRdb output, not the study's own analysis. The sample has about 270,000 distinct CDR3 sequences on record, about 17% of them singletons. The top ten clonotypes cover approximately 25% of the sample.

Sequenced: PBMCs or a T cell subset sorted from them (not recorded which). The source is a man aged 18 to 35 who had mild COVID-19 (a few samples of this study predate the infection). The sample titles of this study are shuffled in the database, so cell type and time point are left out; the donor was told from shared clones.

The DNA reads TGTGCCAGCAGTCACGGGGTTGAGCAGTACTTC. Its protein reads: CASSHGVEQYF. The sequence is built from TRBV6-2 or TRBV6-3 and TRBJ2-7; tentative D gene TRBD2, with 5 bases matching. Trimming removed 5 bases from V and 7 bases from J, leaving 9 bases between the germline ends. Its CDR3 holds 11 amino acids, cysteine through phenylalanine. Here the CDR3 DNA is all that survives: 33 bases in frame from base 1. The germline V gene yields MNHEY for CDR1 and SVGEGT for CDR2.